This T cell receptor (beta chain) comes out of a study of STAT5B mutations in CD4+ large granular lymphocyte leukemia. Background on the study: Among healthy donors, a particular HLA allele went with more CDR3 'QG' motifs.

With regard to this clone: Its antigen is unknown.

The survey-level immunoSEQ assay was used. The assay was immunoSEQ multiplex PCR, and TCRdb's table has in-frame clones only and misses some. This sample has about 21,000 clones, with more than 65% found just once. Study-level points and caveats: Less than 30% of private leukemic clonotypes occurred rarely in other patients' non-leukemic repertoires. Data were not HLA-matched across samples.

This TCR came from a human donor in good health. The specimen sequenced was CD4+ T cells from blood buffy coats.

The CDR3 protein is CATSRSVGSPYEQYF. DNA for the CDR3: TGTGCCACCAGCCGCTCCGTGGGGTCCCCCTACGAGCAGTACTTC. The gene calls are TRBV15 and TRBJ2-7; the D is unclear. V was shortened by 5 bases and J by 2 bases, with 16 bases between the two germline ends. The CDR3 is made up of 15 amino acids. Germline V gene data show CDR1 as LNHNV and CDR2 as YYDKDF (reference sequence).